This is a list of T cell receptor beta chains from one sample in a study of regulatory T cells in long-lasting Graves disease. MiXCR, applied by TCRdb to the multiplex PCR reads, yields one record per CDR3 protein. There are over 500,000 distinct CDR3 sequences in the sample; roughly 15% occur only once, and around 12% lies in the top ten. The same specimen was also included in a second study, on T cells in Graves' hyperthyroidism and ophthalmopathy.

Here the sequenced sample was peripheral blood mononuclear cells (PBMCs), taken at new diagnosis, from a patient treated with antithyroid drugs. These TCRs come from a man between 18 and 35 years old with Graves disease. Both conserved end residues are part of each CDR3. D genes are given only for firm matches.

>TRBV10-3|.
CASTLGRNSQPQHF
>TRBV12-3/TRBV12-4|TRBD1
CASSYTQGLHTEAFF
>TRBV5-6|TRBD2
CASSFELARETQYF
>TRBV29-1|.
CSVEEWSVAKNIQYF
>TRBV12-3/TRBV12-4|.
CASRLGDGNLDEQYF
>TRBV5-4|.
CASSFRQPETGELFF
>TRBV3-1|.
CASSHSSGSNQPQHF
>TRBV7-2|.
CASSLAAVRFPDTQYF
>TRBV19|.
CASRTGTNTGELFF
>TRBV7-3|.
CASSLGMITPSTEAFF
>TRBV18|.
CASSPSLGGEQFF
>TRBV25-1|.
CASSEGEGTEAFF
>TRBV30|.
CAWKGDSGANVLTF
>TRBV30|TRBD1
CAWTRRTGSPGNTIYF
>TRBV7-9|TRBD1
CASSPNGQGGYGYTF
>TRBV10-3|TRBD2
CAIRMTSGSRRSYEQYF
>TRBV2|.
CASILVAGYEQFF
>TRBV2|.
CASTLRTVNSEQYF
>TRBV7-8|TRBD1
CASSLRGVGQSMNTEAFF
>TRBV5-4|TRBD2
CASSLRGLASYNEQFF
>TRBV7-9|TRBD2
CATKKTSQNNEQFF
>TRBV30|TRBD2
CAWSFSGRTLNEQFF
>TRBV2|.
CAPEAVGYEQYF
>TRBV11-2|TRBD2
CASSFGLAVTYEQYF
>TRBV2|.
CASSDPGSQPQHF
>TRBV2|TRBD2
CASSLVGGSVHSEQFF
>TRBV6-2/TRBV6-3|.
CASSYSAGPGNEQFF
>TRBV6-9|.
CASSYSGTVFF
>TRBV6-4|.
CASSDRELDEQFF
>TRBV20-1|TRBD2
CSARDGGRTPDTQYF
>TRBV7-9|.
CASSLDRGVSHEQYF
>TRBV5-8|.
CASSYNTQYF
>TRBV14|.
CASSQYGFSYEQYF
>TRBV20-1|TRBD2
CSAREGLAGGYNEQFF
>TRBV6-2/TRBV6-3|.
CASRRPTGDTEAFF
>TRBV7-9|.
CASSRGAEAFF
>TRBV18|.
CASSPSTANTEAFF
>TRBV12-3/TRBV12-4|.
CASSPFRAQETQYF
>TRBV30|.
CAWIGRVGTEAFF
>TRBV6-5|TRBD1
CASSYEGAQGYTF
>TRBV11-2|TRBD2
CASSWGQGQRLAGGPRTRDEQFF